Below, 13 T cell receptor beta chains from the same sample are listed, as sequenced in a study of cytomegalovirus exposure and HLA in healthy donors (dated by TCRdb to the late 2010s). Libraries came from the immunoSEQ multiplex PCR assay. For the multiplex PCR, a mixture combining 60 forward primers for TCR Vbeta segments and 13 reverse primers for TCR Jbeta segments was used. The source is immuneACCESS, and TCRdb retained only in-frame sequences with V and J called. Part of the clones is not carried over; for the studies checked, unresolved V genes explain less than half of this, and the remainder is unexplained. This sample's table has entries for roughly 40,000 clones. Of the sample, about 8% falls within the top ten clones. The source material was PBMCs. The receptors were gathered from a male donor in good health and CMV-seronegative.

The rearrangement links TRBV7-9 to TRBJ2-5; 8 bases are shared with TRBD2. The CDR3 has 15 residues. V trimming: 1 base; J trimming: 3 bases; junction bases outside the gene matches: 4. Germline V gene data show CDR1 as SEHNR and CDR2 as FQNEAQ (reference sequence). This CDR3 reads CASSLVAAGEETQYF. Written as DNA, the CDR3 is TGTGCCAGCAGCTTAGTTGCAGCGGGAGAAGAGACCCAGTACTTC.

The rearrangement joins TRBV29-1 to TRBJ1-2; D gene ambiguous. The CDR3 sequence is 11 residues long. Trimming stripped 3 bases from V and 5 bases from J, with 7 bases between. CDR1 and CDR2 (germline): SQVTM, ANQGSEA. The CDR3 is CSVDSGYGYTF. For the CDR3, the DNA is TGCAGCGTTGATTCGGGTTATGGCTACACCTTC.

The J gene is TRBJ2-2, the V gene TRBV6-5; 7 positions agree with TRBD2. V lost 7 bases, J lost 5 bases, and 10 bases stayed unmatched. The germline V gene has CDR1 MNHEY and CDR2 SVGAGI. The CDR3 is 15 residues long. As DNA, the CDR3 is TGTGCCAGCAAATCCGGGGGGATGAAAACCGGGGAGCTGTTTTTT. Its translation: CASKSGGMKTGELFF.

This sequence joins TRBV7-6 and TRBJ2-7; TRBD2 might be the D (6 bases). This CDR3 contains 14 residues. V lost 3 bases and J lost 2, with 11 bases in between. Per germline, CDR1 SGHVS and CDR2 FNYEAQ. CDR3 amino acids: CASSFRTGAYEQYF. DNA of the CDR3: TGTGCCAGCAGCTTTCGAACGGGAGCCTACGAGCAGTACTTC.

The J gene is TRBJ1-4, the V gene TRBV11-2; 8 bases are a match to TRBD1. V trimming: 8 bases; J trimming: 8 bases; junction bases outside the gene matches: 13. The CDR3 runs 15 residues. Germline CDR1 and CDR2: SGHAT and FQNNGV. This chain's CDR3 is CASATTGTGHEKLFF. The CDR3 DNA sequence: TGTGCCAGCGCAACTACCGGGACAGGACACGAAAAACTGTTTTTT.

The chain joins TRBV11-2 to TRBJ2-1; 10 bases map to TRBD2. The CDR3 is 17 amino acids. Germline V gene data show CDR1 as SGHAT and CDR2 as FQNNGV. The V gene end was trimmed by 2 bases and the J gene end by 6 bases; junction bases not matched to a gene: 10. The CDR3 loop is CASSLLSSGSGANEQFF. The CDR3 DNA follows: TGTGCCAGCAGCTTATTGTCTAGCGGGAGTGGGGCCAATGAGCAGTTCTTC.

This rearrangement joins TRBV19 to TRBJ2-1; 10 bases fit TRBD2. The V gene's germline CDR1 is LNHDA and CDR2 SQIVND (reference sequence). The CDR3 contains 13 residues. After removal of 4 bases from V and 10 bases from J, the junction contained 4 bases not matched to a gene. The CDR3 protein is CASSTHSGREQFF. CDR3 DNA sequence: TGTGCCAGTAGTACACATAGCGGGAGGGAGCAGTTCTTC.

This sequence joins TRBV25-1 and TRBJ1-4; D ambiguous. Between the trimmed V and J ends, which lost 8 bases and 6 bases, there was a span of 10 bases. Per the germline V gene, CDR1 is MGHDK and CDR2 is SYGVNS. CDR3 length: 12 amino acids. CDR3 residues: CASSGLYEKLFF. As DNA, the CDR3 is TGTGCCAGCTCCGGGTTGTATGAAAAACTGTTTTTT.

The V call is TRBV19, the J call TRBJ2-7; TRBD1 matches 10 bases. The CDR3 covers 15 residues. Per the germline V gene, CDR1 is LNHDA and CDR2 is SQIVND (reference sequence). V shed 3 bases and J 4 bases; nucleotides not matched to a gene: 6. This CDR3 reads CASSIQTGGWYEQYF. In DNA form, the CDR3 reads TGTGCCAGTAGTATTCAGACAGGGGGCTGGTACGAGCAGTACTTC.

V and J are TRBV5-1 and TRBJ2-1; D perhaps matches TRBD2 (5 bases). The CDR3 is 15 residues long. V lost 0 bases and J 2 bases, leaving 9 bases between the germline ends. The germline V gene has CDR1 SGHRS and CDR2 YFSETQ. CDR3 nucleotides: TGCGCCAGCAGCTTGGACGGGAACGCCTACAATGAGCAGTTCTTC. Protein sequence: CASSLDGNAYNEQFF.

This clone is deemed medium-sized by its frequency. This chain connects TRBV4-3 to TRBJ2-1; D perhaps matches TRBD2 (6 bases). The CDR3 spans 17 residues. The V gene lost 0 bases and the J gene lost 2 bases, with 14 bases spanning the gap. Germline assignment: CDR1 LGHNA and CDR2 YSLEER. The CDR3 region is CASSQDHVTSPYNEQFF. The CDR3 DNA sequence: TGCGCCAGCAGCCAAGATCATGTGACTAGTCCCTACAATGAGCAGTTCTTC.

V is TRBV19 and J is TRBJ1-5; a weak D match, TRBD1 (5 bases). Germline CDR1 LNHDA, CDR2 SQIVND (reference sequence). V dropped 6 bases and J dropped 4 bases, with 10 bases sitting between them. This CDR3 comprises 13 residues. The CDR3 region has the DNA TGTGCCAGTAGGGGGACTCGGAATCAGCCCCAGCATTTT. Residues: CASRGTRNQPQHF.

The CDR3 DNA reads as TGTGCCAGCAGCAAAGGGTCACAGAGGAACACTGAAGCTTTCTTT. Translating it yields CASSKGSQRNTEAFF. The chain is built from TRBV21-1 and TRBJ1-1; TRBD1, as called in the table, went unchecked against the DNA. TRBV21-1 is shown as a pseudogene. The CDR3 is 15 residues long.